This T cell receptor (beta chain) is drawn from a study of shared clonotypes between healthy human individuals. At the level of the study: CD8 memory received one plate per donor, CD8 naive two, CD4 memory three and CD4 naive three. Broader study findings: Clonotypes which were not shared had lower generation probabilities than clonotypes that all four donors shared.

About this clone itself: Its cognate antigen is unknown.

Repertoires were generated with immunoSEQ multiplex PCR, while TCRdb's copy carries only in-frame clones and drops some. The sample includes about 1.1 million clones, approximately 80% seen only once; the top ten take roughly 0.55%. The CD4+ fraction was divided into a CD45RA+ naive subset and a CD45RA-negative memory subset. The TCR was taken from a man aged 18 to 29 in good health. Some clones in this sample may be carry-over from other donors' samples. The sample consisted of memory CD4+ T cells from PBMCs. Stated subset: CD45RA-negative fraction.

The CDR3 DNA reads TGTGCCAGTAGTACGGTAGCGGGGATCCGTGATACGCAGTATTTT. Protein product: CASSTVAGIRDTQYF. The chain has TRBV19 and TRBJ2-3; 8 bases fit TRBD2. The CDR3 covers 15 residues. Germline CDR1 reads LNHDA; CDR2 reads SQIVND (reference sequence). The V and J ends lost 4 bases and 6 bases, in that order; junction bases with no gene match: 9.